This T cell receptor (beta chain) was identified in a study of cytomegalovirus exposure and HLA in healthy donors. About the study: Of over 300 genotyped donors, about 80% clustered with self-reported Caucasian donors. Findings of the study overall: Common viral pathogens seemed to be connected with several of the most significant clusters, according to a later analysis.

Vbeta (60) and Jbeta (13) primers were used in the PCR. Profiled with immunoSEQ multiplex PCR; TCRdb holds only in-frame clones, not every one. Of 250,000 to 350,000 clones listed, roughly 85% are singletons. A note on this clone: Its antigen is undetermined.

In germline, CDR1 is SQVTM, CDR2 ANQGSEA. The V gene end was trimmed by 4 bases and the J gene end by 5 bases; junction bases not matched to a gene: 14. The CDR3 sequence is 16 residues long. The source of this sequence is a man aged 35 to 55 in good health and CMV-seropositive. Sequencing used PBMCs. The chain links TRBV29-1 to TRBJ2-5; 9 nucleotides match TRBD1. CDR3 region: CSVAGAGTGSLETQYF. The CDR3 DNA is TGCAGCGTTGCGGGGGCTGGGACAGGGTCTTTGGAGACCCAGTACTTC.